This T cell receptor (beta chain) came from a study of Graves' ophthalmopathy and Graves' hyperthyroidism. Study-wide results and limits: Blood also contained most of the expanded thyroid clonotypes above 0.001 frequency. A classifier, a 13-signature model, separated ophthalmopathy from stable hyperthyroidism with 87.88% sensitivity and about 83% specificity.

RNA transcripts served as template for amplifying TCR beta CDR3 sequences. HTBI-primed RT-PCR formed the first round, and a multiplex PCR formed the second. TCRdb ran MiXCR on the multiplex PCR reads and lists one entry per CDR3 protein. The data show 580,000 or so distinct CDR3 sequences, 35% to 45% seen once. Many counts were recorded for this clonotype. The antigen remains unidentified. The sample was peripheral blood or thyroid tissue (not recorded which). This receptor was taken from an adult man with Graves' hyperthyroidism.

CDR3 residues: CASSQEAGFSYEQYF. In DNA, the CDR3 is TGCGCCAGCAGCCAAGAAGCCGGGTTCAGCTACGAGCAGTACTTC. The chain combines TRBV4-1 with TRBJ2-7; no reliable D call. Trimming stripped 0 bases from V and 3 bases from J, with 12 bases between. This CDR3 has 15 amino acids. Germline loops: CDR1 MGHRA, CDR2 YSYEKL.